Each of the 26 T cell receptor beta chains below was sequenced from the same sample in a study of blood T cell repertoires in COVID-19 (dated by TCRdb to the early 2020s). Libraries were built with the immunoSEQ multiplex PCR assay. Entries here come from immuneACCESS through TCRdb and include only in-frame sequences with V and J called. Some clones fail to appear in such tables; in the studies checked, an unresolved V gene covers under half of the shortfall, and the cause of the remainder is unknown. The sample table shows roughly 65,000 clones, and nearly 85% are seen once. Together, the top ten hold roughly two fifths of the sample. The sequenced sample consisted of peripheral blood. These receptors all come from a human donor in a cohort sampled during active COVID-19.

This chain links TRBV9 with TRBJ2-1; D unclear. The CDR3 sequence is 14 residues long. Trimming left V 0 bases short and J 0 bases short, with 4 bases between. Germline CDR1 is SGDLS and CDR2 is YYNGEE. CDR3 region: CASSVASSYNEQFF. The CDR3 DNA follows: TGTGCCAGCAGCGTAGCTAGCTCCTACAATGAGCAGTTCTTC.

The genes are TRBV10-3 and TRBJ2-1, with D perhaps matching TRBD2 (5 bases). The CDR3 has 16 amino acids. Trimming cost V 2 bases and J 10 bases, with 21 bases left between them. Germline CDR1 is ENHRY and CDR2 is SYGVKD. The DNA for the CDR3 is TGTGCCATCAGTGAGAGAGGTTCGACTACCGCACGGGAGCAGTTCTTC. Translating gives CAISERGSTTAREQFF.

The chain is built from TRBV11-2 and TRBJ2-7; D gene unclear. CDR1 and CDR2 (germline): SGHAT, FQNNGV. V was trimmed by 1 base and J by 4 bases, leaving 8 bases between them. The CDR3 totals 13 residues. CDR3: CASSLGDGYEQYF. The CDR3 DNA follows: TGTGCCAGCAGCTTAGGAGACGGGTACGAGCAGTACTTC.

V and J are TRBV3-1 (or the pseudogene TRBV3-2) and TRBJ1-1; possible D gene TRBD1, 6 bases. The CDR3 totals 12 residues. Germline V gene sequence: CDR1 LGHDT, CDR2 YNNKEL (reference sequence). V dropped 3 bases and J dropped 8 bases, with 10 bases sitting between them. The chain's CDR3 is CASSHKTGEAFF. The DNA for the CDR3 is TGTGCCAGCAGCCACAAAACAGGGGAAGCTTTCTTT.

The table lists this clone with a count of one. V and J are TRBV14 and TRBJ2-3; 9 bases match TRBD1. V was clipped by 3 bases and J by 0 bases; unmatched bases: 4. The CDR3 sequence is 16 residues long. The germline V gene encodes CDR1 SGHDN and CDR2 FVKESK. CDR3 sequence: CASSHRTGVSTDTQYF. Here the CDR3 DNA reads TGTGCCAGCAGCCACCGGACAGGGGTTAGCACAGATACGCAGTATTTT.

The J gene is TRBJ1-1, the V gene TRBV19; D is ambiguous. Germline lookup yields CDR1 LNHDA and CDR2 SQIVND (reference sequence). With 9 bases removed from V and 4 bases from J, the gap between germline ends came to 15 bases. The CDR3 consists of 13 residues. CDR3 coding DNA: TGTGCCAGCCAGGAGGGATGGGTCACTGAAGCTTTCTTT. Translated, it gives CASQEGWVTEAFF.

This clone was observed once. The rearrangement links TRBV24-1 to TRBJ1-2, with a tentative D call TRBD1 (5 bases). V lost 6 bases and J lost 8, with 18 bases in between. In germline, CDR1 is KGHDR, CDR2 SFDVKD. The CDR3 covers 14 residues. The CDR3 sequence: CATSRGGDPKGYTF. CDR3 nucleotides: TGTGCCACCAGTCGGGGAGGGGACCCAAAGGGCTACACCTTC.

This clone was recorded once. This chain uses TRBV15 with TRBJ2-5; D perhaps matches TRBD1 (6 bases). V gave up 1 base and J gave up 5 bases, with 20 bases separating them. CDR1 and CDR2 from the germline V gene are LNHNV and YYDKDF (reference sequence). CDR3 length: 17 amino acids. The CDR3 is CATSRATGTRATETQYF. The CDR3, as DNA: TGTGCCACCAGCAGAGCCACCGGGACAAGGGCTACGGAGACCCAGTACTTC.

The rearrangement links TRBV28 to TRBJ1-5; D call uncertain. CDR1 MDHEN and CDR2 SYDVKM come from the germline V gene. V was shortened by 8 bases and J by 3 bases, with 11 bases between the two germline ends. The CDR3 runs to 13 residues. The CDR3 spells CASRPTLNQPQHF. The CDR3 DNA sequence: TGTGCCAGCCGCCCCACTCTCAATCAGCCCCAGCATTTT.

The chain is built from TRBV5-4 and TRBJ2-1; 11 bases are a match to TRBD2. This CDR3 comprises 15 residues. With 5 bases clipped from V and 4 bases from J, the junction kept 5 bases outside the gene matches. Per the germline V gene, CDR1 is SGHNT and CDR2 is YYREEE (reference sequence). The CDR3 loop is CASSPTSGAYNEQFF. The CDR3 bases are TGTGCCAGCAGTCCGACTAGCGGGGCTTACAATGAGCAGTTCTTC.

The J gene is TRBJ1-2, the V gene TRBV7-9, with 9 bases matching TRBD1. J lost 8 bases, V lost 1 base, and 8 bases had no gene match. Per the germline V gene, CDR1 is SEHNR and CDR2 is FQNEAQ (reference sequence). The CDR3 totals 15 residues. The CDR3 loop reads CASSLGDRVVMGYTF. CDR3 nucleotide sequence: TGTGCCAGCAGCTTAGGGGACAGGGTGGTGATGGGCTACACCTTC.

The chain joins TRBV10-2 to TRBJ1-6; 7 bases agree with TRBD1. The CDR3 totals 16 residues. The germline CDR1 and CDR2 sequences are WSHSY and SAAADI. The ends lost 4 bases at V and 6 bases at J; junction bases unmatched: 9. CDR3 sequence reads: CASSATGWQGNSPLHF. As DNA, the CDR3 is TGCGCCAGCAGTGCGACAGGGTGGCAGGGTAATTCACCCCTCCACTTT.

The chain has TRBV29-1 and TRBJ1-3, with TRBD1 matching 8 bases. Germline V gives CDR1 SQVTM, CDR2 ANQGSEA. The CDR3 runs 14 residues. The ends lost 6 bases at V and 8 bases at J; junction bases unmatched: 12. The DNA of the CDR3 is TGCAGCGTAAAGGGACAGGCGATGGTAGACACCATATATTTT. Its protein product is CSVKGQAMVDTIYF.

This CDR3 reads CASSVLAGAYNEQFF. The CDR3 nucleotides read TGTGCCAGCAGCGTCCTAGCGGGGGCCTACAATGAGCAGTTCTTC. The chain recombines TRBV11-1 with TRBJ2-1; TRBD2 matches at 10 bases. The germline V gene encodes CDR1 SGHAT and CDR2 FQDESV (reference sequence). J lost 2 bases, V lost 5 bases, and 3 bases had no gene match. This CDR3 has 15 amino acids.

The CDR3 nucleotides are TGCGCCAGCAGCCAACCAGGGTCGGGCACAGATACGCAGTATTTT. This sequence encodes CASSQPGSGTDTQYF. This chain links TRBV4-1 with TRBJ2-3; maybe TRBD1 (5 bases). The CDR3 consists of 15 residues. Trimming stripped 2 bases from V and 1 base from J, with 10 bases between. Looked up from germline, CDR1 is MGHRA and CDR2 is YSYEKL.

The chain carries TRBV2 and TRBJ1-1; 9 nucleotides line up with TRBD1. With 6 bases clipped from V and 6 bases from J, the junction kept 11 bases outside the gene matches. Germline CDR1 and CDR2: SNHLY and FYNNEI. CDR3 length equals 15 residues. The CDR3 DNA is TGTGCCAGCAGCGCTGGGACAGGGAGTTCCGCTGAAGCTTTCTTT. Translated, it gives CASSAGTGSSAEAFF.

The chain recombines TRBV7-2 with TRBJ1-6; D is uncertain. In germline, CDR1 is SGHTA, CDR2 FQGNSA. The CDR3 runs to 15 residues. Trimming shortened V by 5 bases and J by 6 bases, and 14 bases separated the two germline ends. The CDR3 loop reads CASSINQPGNSPLHF. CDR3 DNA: TGTGCCAGCAGCATCAACCAACCGGGTAATTCACCCCTCCACTTT.

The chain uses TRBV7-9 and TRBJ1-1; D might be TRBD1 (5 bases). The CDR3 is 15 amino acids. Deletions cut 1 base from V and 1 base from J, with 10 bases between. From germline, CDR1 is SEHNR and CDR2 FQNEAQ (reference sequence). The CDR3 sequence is CASSLGGHPNTEAFF. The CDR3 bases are TGTGCCAGCAGCTTAGGAGGACACCCGAACACTGAAGCTTTCTTT.

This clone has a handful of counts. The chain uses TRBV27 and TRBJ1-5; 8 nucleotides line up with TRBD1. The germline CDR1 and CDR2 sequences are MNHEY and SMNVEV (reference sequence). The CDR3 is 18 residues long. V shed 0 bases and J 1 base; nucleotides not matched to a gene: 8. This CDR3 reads CASSLSRPAGGSNQPQHF. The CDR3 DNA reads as TGTGCCAGCAGTTTATCCCGCCCGGCAGGGGGCAGCAATCAGCCCCAGCATTTT.

For the CDR3, the DNA is TGTGCCAGCAGATCTACAGGGGGTTATGGCTACACCTTC. Its translation is CASRSTGGYGYTF. This chain connects TRBV6-1 to TRBJ1-2; 8 positions agree with TRBD1. This CDR3 contains 13 residues. V was pared by 6 bases and J by 5 bases, with 5 bases of the junction left unmatched. Looked up from germline, CDR1 is MNHNS and CDR2 is SASEGT.

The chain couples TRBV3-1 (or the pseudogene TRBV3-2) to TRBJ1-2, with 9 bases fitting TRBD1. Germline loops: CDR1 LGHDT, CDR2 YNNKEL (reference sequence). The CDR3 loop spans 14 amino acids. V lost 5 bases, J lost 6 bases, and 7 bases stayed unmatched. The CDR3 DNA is TGTGCCAGCAGCGGCAGACAGGGGGGTCATGGCTACACCTTC. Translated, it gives CASSGRQGGHGYTF.

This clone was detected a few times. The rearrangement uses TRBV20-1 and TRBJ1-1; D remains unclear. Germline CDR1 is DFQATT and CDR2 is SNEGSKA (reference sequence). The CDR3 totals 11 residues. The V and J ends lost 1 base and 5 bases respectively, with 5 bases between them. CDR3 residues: CSARVQTEAFF. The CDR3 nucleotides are TGCAGTGCTAGAGTTCAAACTGAAGCTTTCTTT.

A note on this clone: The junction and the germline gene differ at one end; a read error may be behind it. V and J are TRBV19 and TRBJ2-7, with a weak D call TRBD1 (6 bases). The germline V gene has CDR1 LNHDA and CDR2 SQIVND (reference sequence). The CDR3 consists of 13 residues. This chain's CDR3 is CASSWGPSNEQYF. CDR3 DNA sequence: TGTGCCAGTAGTTGGGGGCCCTCCAACGAGCAGTACTTC.

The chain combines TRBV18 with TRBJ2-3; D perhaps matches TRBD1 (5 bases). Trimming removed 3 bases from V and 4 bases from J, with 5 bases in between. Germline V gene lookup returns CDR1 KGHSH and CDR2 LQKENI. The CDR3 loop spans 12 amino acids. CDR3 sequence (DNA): TGTGCCAGCTCACCCAGGGCAGATACGCAGTATTTT. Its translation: CASSPRADTQYF.

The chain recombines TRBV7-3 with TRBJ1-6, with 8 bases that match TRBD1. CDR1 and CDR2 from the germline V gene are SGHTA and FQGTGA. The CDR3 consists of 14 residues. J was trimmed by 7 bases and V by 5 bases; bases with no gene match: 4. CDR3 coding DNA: TGTGCCAGCAGCCCCAGGGGGCGGAATTCACCCCTCCACTTT. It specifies CASSPRGRNSPLHF.

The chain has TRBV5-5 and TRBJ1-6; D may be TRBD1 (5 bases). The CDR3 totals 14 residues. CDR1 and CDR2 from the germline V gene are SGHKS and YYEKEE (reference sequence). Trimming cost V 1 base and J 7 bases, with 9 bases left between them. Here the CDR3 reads CASSLWQGNSPLHF. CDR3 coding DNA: TGTGCCAGCAGCTTGTGGCAGGGAAATTCACCCCTCCACTTT.